This T cell receptor beta chain was captured by sequencing in a study of T-cell memory formation after mild COVID-19. As for the study in general: The two donors had largely donor-specific TCR clusters. Points from the study as a whole: Clones contracting across day 15 to 85 had a balanced CD4/CD8 profile; later expanding clones leaned CD4+. Mainly CM and EM harbored the contracting CD4+ clones; mainly EMRA harbored the CD8+ ones.

As to this clonotype: Its target is not known.

UMIs and sample barcodes were carried by the TCR alpha and TCR beta cDNA libraries that 5'RACE produced using constant-segment primers. TCRdb processed the 5' RACE reads anew with MiXCR; each CDR3 protein has one entry. The table lists about 400,000 distinct CDR3 sequences, about 17% of them singletons. V lost 9 bases, J lost 3 bases, and 12 bases lay in between. Germline V lookup: CDR1 MNHEY, CDR2 SVGAGI. The CDR3 loop spans 13 amino acids. Sequencing was done on a sample of PBMCs or a T cell subset sorted from them (not recorded which). The J gene is TRBJ1-5, the V gene TRBV6-5, with a tentative D call TRBD1 (5 bases). The sequence derives from a young man who had mild COVID-19 (a few samples of this study predate the infection). Cell type and time point are not known. In nucleotides, the CDR3 is TGTGCCAGTCAGGGAGTCAACAATCAGCCCCAGCATTTT. Protein product: CASQGVNNQPQHF.